This is a list of T cell receptor beta chains from one sample in a study of shared clonotypes between healthy human individuals. Method: immunoSEQ multiplex PCR; TCRdb's copy keeps in-frame clones and lacks some. The sample yields some 500,000 clones, roughly 95% seen once. Sequencing used naive CD4+ T cells sorted from blood. The receptors shown here come from a woman in her twenties or thirties in good health. CDR3s include the opening cysteine and the closing phenylalanine or tryptophan. Fields, in order: J gene, D gene, V gene, clone size, CDR3 DNA, CDR3 protein. D genes are given only for firm matches. Expanded clones are given a class, and other clones once, few, many or no size at all.

j_call: TRBJ2-1; d_call: TRBD1; v_call: TRBV7-2; clone_size: .; cdr3_nt: TGTGCCAGCAGCTTAGGGGGGACAGGGAGGTCCTACAATGAGCAGTTCTTC; cdr3_aa: CASSLGGTGRSYNEQFF
j_call: TRBJ1-2; d_call: TRBD1; v_call: TRBV9; clone_size: .; cdr3_nt: TGTGCCAGCAGCACTCGACAGGGGGCGTTGAAACATACGCCGGGCTATGGCTACACCTTC; cdr3_aa: CASSTRQGALKHTPGYGYTF
j_call: TRBJ1-1; d_call: .; v_call: TRBV6-1; clone_size: .; cdr3_nt: TGTGCCAGCAGGCTACTTTGGGGCGTCGACACTGAAGCTTTCTTT; cdr3_aa: CASRLLWGVDTEAFF
j_call: TRBJ2-5; d_call: TRBD1; v_call: TRBV2; clone_size: .; cdr3_nt: TGTGCCAGCAGTCCGGGACAGGGGGTGCAGACCCAGTACTTC; cdr3_aa: CASSPGQGVQTQYF
j_call: TRBJ2-1; d_call: TRBD2; v_call: TRBV29-1; clone_size: .; cdr3_nt: TGCAGCGCAAGTACAAGAACTGGACTAGCGGGAAATGAGCAGTTCTTC; cdr3_aa: CSASTRTGLAGNEQFF
j_call: TRBJ2-7; d_call: TRBD1; v_call: TRBV13; clone_size: .; cdr3_nt: TGTGCCAGCAGCTTAGTCTCGGGACAGGGGTCCTACGAGCAGTACTTC; cdr3_aa: CASSLVSGQGSYEQYF
j_call: TRBJ2-1; d_call: TRBD2; v_call: TRBV28; clone_size: .; cdr3_nt: TGTGCCAGCAAACGGGGGAGGGGAGGAGGGTACAATGAGCAGTTCTTC; cdr3_aa: CASKRGRGGGYNEQFF
j_call: TRBJ2-7; d_call: .; v_call: TRBV5-8; clone_size: .; cdr3_nt: TGTACAACACAGCAATCCTGGCGGAGTTACGAGCAGTACTTC; cdr3_aa: CTTQQSWRSYEQYF
j_call: TRBJ2-3; d_call: TRBD2; v_call: TRBV5-4; clone_size: .; cdr3_nt: TGTGCCAGCAGCTGGACTAGCGGCACAGATACGCAGTATTTT; cdr3_aa: CASSWTSGTDTQYF
j_call: TRBJ2-7; d_call: TRBD2; v_call: TRBV30; clone_size: .; cdr3_nt: TGTGCGCGGGGGACCAAACATTCCTACGAGCAGTACTTC; cdr3_aa: CARGTKHSYEQYF
j_call: TRBJ2-7; d_call: TRBD2; v_call: TRBV11-2; clone_size: .; cdr3_nt: TGTGCCAGCAGCCTAGGACTAGCGGGCTACGAGCAGTACTTC; cdr3_aa: CASSLGLAGYEQYF
j_call: TRBJ2-1; d_call: TRBD2; v_call: TRBV6-4; clone_size: .; cdr3_nt: TGTGCCAGCAGTGGAACTAGCGGAGCCTACAATGAGCAGTTCTTC; cdr3_aa: CASSGTSGAYNEQFF
j_call: TRBJ1-2; d_call: .; v_call: TRBV7-9; clone_size: .; cdr3_nt: TGTGCCAGCAGCCCAGGACAGTCTAACTATGGCTACACCTTC; cdr3_aa: CASSPGQSNYGYTF
j_call: TRBJ2-7; d_call: TRBD2; v_call: TRBV7-9; clone_size: .; cdr3_nt: TGTGCCAGCAGCTTACGGACTAGCGGATCCTACGAGCAGTACTTC; cdr3_aa: CASSLRTSGSYEQYF
j_call: TRBJ2-7; d_call: .; v_call: TRBV10-2; clone_size: .; cdr3_nt: TGCGCCAGCAGTGAGTCGGGCCGTACCTACGAGCAGTACTTC; cdr3_aa: CASSESGRTYEQYF
j_call: TRBJ1-2; d_call: .; v_call: TRBV9; clone_size: few; cdr3_nt: TGTGCCAGCAGCCTGACCGGGTCTCTCTATGGCTACACCTTC; cdr3_aa: CASSLTGSLYGYTF
j_call: TRBJ2-2; d_call: TRBD2; v_call: TRBV9; clone_size: .; cdr3_nt: TGTGCCAGCAGCGTGATAGCGGGAGGGACCACCGGGGAGCTGTTTTTT; cdr3_aa: CASSVIAGGTTGELFF
j_call: TRBJ2-2; d_call: .; v_call: TRBV9; clone_size: .; cdr3_nt: TGTGCCAGCAGCGTATCCACCTCCACCGGGGAGCTGTTTTTT; cdr3_aa: CASSVSTSTGELFF
j_call: TRBJ2-7; d_call: .; v_call: TRBV28; clone_size: .; cdr3_nt: TGTGCCAGCGGGCCCTACGAGCAGTACTTC; cdr3_aa: CASGPYEQYF
j_call: TRBJ1-5; d_call: .; v_call: TRBV10-3; clone_size: .; cdr3_nt: TGTGCCATCAGCGATGGACAGAATAGCAATCAGCCCCAGCATTTT; cdr3_aa: CAISDGQNSNQPQHF
j_call: TRBJ1-2; d_call: .; v_call: TRBV19; clone_size: .; cdr3_nt: TGTGCCAGTAGTATAAGCGGGTTTTATGGCTACACCTTC; cdr3_aa: CASSISGFYGYTF
j_call: TRBJ2-1; d_call: TRBD2; v_call: TRBV7-9; clone_size: once; cdr3_nt: TGTGCCAGCAGCTTGCGTCGGGAGGGTGAGCAGTTCTTC; cdr3_aa: CASSLRREGEQFF
j_call: TRBJ2-6; d_call: TRBD1; v_call: TRBV19; clone_size: .; cdr3_nt: TGTGCCAGTAGTAACCTAACCGGGACAGGGCCTTCTGGGGCCAACGTCCTGACTTTC; cdr3_aa: CASSNLTGTGPSGANVLTF
j_call: TRBJ2-7; d_call: .; v_call: TRBV7-9; clone_size: .; cdr3_nt: TGTGCCAGCAGCTTAGGGGCCCTAAGCGGTGGGAGACTCTCCTACGAGCAGTACTTC; cdr3_aa: CASSLGALSGGRLSYEQYF
j_call: TRBJ1-5; d_call: TRBD1; v_call: TRBV15; clone_size: .; cdr3_nt: TGTGTCGAGCAGGGGGCAAGCAATCAGCCCCAGCATTTT; cdr3_aa: CVEQGASNQPQHF
j_call: TRBJ2-5; d_call: TRBD2; v_call: TRBV5-4; clone_size: .; cdr3_nt: TGTGCCAGCAGCCCTGGGACTAGCGGGAGCAATGAGCAGTACTTC; cdr3_aa: CASSPGTSGSNEQYF
j_call: TRBJ2-7; d_call: .; v_call: TRBV29-1; clone_size: .; cdr3_nt: TGCAGCGCCCACACGGACAGCTACGAGCAGTACTTC; cdr3_aa: CSAHTDSYEQYF
j_call: TRBJ2-3; d_call: .; v_call: TRBV7-8; clone_size: .; cdr3_nt: TGTGCCAGCAGCATGGGACGGGTTAGCACAGATACGCAGTATTTT; cdr3_aa: CASSMGRVSTDTQYF
j_call: TRBJ2-5; d_call: .; v_call: TRBV5-1; clone_size: .; cdr3_nt: TGCGCCAGCAGCTTGGTGTCAGGGATCGAGACCCAGTACTTC; cdr3_aa: CASSLVSGIETQYF